The table lists the clone carrying this TCR beta chain with a count of one. The germline V gene encodes CDR1 SGHNT and CDR2 YENEEA. V shed 0 bases, J shed 9 bases, and the junction held 11 bases outside the gene matches. CDR3 length equals 16 residues. TCRdb keeps only in-frame clones here, not all; method: immunoSEQ multiplex PCR. The data show 65,000 to 85,000 clones, nearly 95% seen once. This entry is derived from a study of technical replicates of blood from several donors. The genes are TRBV11-3 and TRBJ2-1; 7 bases match TRBD2. The source of this sequence is a human donor in good health. The source material was T cells isolated from PBMCs. The CDR3 nucleotides are TGTGCCAGCAGCTTAGATCGAGGGGCGGGAGTCAGTGAGCAGTTCTTC. This sequence encodes CASSLDRGAGVSEQFF. Variable domain in full (rest from reference TRBV11-3 and TRBJ2-1): EAGVVQSPRYKIIEKKQPVAFWCNPISGHNTLYWYLQNLGQGPELLIRYENEEAVDDSQLPKDRFSAERLKGVDSTLKIQPAELGDSAVYLCASSLDRGAGVSEQFFGPGTRLTVL.